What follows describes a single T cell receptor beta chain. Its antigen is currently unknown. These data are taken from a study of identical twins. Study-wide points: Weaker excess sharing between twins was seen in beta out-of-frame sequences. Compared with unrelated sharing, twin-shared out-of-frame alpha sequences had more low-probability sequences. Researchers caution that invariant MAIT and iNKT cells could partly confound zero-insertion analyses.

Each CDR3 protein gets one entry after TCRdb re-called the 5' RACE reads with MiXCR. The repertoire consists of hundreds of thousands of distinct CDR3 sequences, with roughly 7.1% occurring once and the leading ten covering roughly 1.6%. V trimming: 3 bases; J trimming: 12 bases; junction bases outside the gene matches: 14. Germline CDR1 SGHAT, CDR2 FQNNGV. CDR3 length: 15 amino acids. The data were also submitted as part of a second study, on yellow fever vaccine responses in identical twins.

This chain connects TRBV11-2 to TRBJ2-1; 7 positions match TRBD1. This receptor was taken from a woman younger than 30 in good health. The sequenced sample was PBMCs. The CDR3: CASSLAGTDPMRQFF. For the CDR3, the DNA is TGTGCCAGCAGCTTGGCCGGGACAGACCCAATGAGGCAGTTCTTC.